Reported below is one T cell receptor beta chain. Its antigen remains unidentified. Treatment described: oral pan-JAK inhibitor, 5-10 mg twice daily. This sample was included in a study of CD8+ T cells in alopecia areata. Across the study: Tofacitinib was taken orally by treated patients, and the dose was 5 to 10 mg twice daily. The drug, tofacitinib, lasted 6 to 18 months, followed by 6 months off drug. Severity scores in treated patients reflected the percentage of scalp affected.

Study-wide findings and caveats: Expanded CD8+ clones among the top 100, as well as scalp clonality, were significantly decreased by tofacitinib.

As the sequencing template, cDNA was produced by extracting RNA and reverse transcribing it. Profiled with immunoSEQ multiplex PCR; TCRdb holds only in-frame clones, not every one. The sample shows 110,000 to 150,000 clones, around half of them seen only once. The V end was cut by 1 base, the J end by 8 bases, with 9 bases between. The CDR3 totals 12 residues. CDR1 and CDR2 from the germline V gene are SGHDT and YYEEEE. This clonotype was obtained from a human donor with alopecia areata. The rearrangement uses TRBV5-6 and TRBJ1-2; D unclear. This sample comprised CD8+ T cells sorted from blood, obtained at week 4, from a patient treated with tofacitinib. CDR3 bases: TGTGCCAGCAGCTTGATGGGGAGCGGCTACACCTTC. Amino acids: CASSLMGSGYTF.